These T cell receptor beta chains were read from a single sample in a study of Graves' ophthalmopathy and Graves' hyperthyroidism. Via MiXCR, TCRdb re-called the multiplex PCR reads, giving one row per CDR3 protein. This sample carries 900,000 to 1,200,000 distinct CDR3 sequences, about 35% of them seen once, and the ten largest clones take around 10%. The sequenced sample consisted of peripheral blood or thyroid tissue (not recorded which). All receptors come from an adult man with Graves' hyperthyroidism. CDR3s include the opening cysteine and the closing phenylalanine or tryptophan. Each record gives: J gene, clone size, D gene, V gene, CDR3 protein, CDR3 DNA. A D gene is named only where the DNA matches it firmly. Size is omitted from some rows. Given values are once, few, many or a class for expanded clones.

TRBJ2-5 | NA | NA | TRBV7-8 | CASSLERTQYF | TGTGCCAGCAGCTTAGAACGGACCCAGTACTTC
TRBJ1-4 | few | NA | TRBV7-8 | CASSFAGWDEKLFF | TGTGCCAGCAGCTTTGCAGGGTGGGACGAAAAACTGTTTTTT
TRBJ2-5 | NA | NA | TRBV10-3 | CASTKGGGAQETQYF | TGTGCCAGCACCAAGGGGGGGGGGGCACAAGAGACCCAGTACTTC
TRBJ1-1 | NA | TRBD1 | TRBV19 | CASSIAGTANTEAFF | TGTGCCAGTAGTATAGCCGGGACAGCGAACACTGAAGCTTTCTTT
TRBJ2-7 | NA | NA | TRBV7-9 | CASSQDRPQGSFSYEQYF | TGCGCCAGCAGCCAAGACCGGCCCCAGGGGTCTTTCTCCTACGAGCAGTACTTC
TRBJ2-7 | many | TRBD1 | TRBV12-3/TRBV12-4 | CASSLRDSATYEQYF | TGTGCCAGCAGTTTAAGGGACAGCGCAACCTACGAGCAGTACTTC
TRBJ2-6 | NA | TRBD1 | TRBV11-2 | CATSPGQGSAGANVLTF | TGTGCCACCAGCCCGGGACAGGGTTCCGCTGGGGCCAACGTCCTGACTTTC
TRBJ1-1 | many | TRBD1 | TRBV5-1 | CASSPVTGDNTEAFF | TGCGCCAGCAGCCCGGTGACAGGGGATAACACTGAAGCTTTCTTT
TRBJ1-1 | NA | TRBD1 | TRBV15 | CATSGGQGGTEAFF | TGTGCCACCAGCGGGGGACAGGGTGGCACTGAAGCTTTCTTT
TRBJ1-4 | NA | NA | TRBV29-1 | CSLETRGKLFF | TGCAGCTTAGAGACGCGCGGAAAACTGTTTTTT
TRBJ1-5 | once | NA | TRBV10-3 | CAISYDPGSNQPQHF | TGTGCCATCAGTTACGACCCAGGGAGCAATCAGCCCCAGCATTTT
TRBJ2-7 | many | TRBD2 | TRBV7-2 | CASSILGGGSSEQYF | TGTGCCAGCAGTATATTGGGGGGGGGTAGCTCCGAGCAGTACTTC
TRBJ2-1 | NA | TRBD2 | TRBV2 | CASSAGLAGGEQFF | TGTGCCAGCAGTGCAGGACTAGCGGGGGGCGAGCAGTTCTTC
TRBJ2-3 | NA | TRBD1 | TRBV29-1 | CSVSDRVGADTQYF | TGCAGCGTTTCGGACAGGGTCGGGGCAGATACGCAGTATTTT
TRBJ1-2 | NA | NA | TRBV29-1 | CSVELGSHGYTF | TGCAGCGTTGAGCTGGGAAGCCATGGCTACACCTTC
TRBJ1-3 | few | NA | TRBV29-1 | CSVGGGLTIYF | TGCAGCGTTGGAGGGGGTTTAACCATATATTTT
TRBJ1-1 | NA | NA | TRBV20-1 | CSLEKRYTEAFF | TGCAGCTTAGAGAAGAGGTATACTGAAGCTTTCTTT
TRBJ2-5 | many | TRBD2 | TRBV2 | CASSEAHGGAAQYF | TGTGCCAGCAGTGAAGCACACGGGGGGGCGGCCCAGTACTTC
TRBJ1-2 | many | NA | TRBV29-1 | CSDLSTVIGYTF | TGCAGCGATTTATCGACGGTTATTGGCTACACCTTC
TRBJ2-5 | few | NA | TRBV5-5 | CASSQEYVLEPYF | TGTGCCAGCAGCCAAGAGTATGTACTAGAACCGTACTTC
TRBJ1-3 | NA | NA | TRBV28 | CASSLTTAGSGNTIYF | TGCGCCAGCAGTTTAACCACAGCGGGCTCTGGAAACACCATATATTTT
TRBJ2-2 | few | NA | TRBV7-2 | CASSLIRDGELFF | TGTGCCAGCAGCTTAATCAGGGACGGGGAGCTGTTTTTT
TRBJ2-7 | few | TRBD2 | TRBV7-9 | CASSFSNAGGGSYEQYF | TGTGCCAGCAGCTTTTCGAACGCGGGAGGAGGCTCCTACGAGCAGTACTTC
TRBJ2-2 | many | NA | TRBV7-2 | CASSSGLITGELFF | TGTGCCAGCAGCTCGGGACTTATCACCGGGGAGCTGTTTTTT
TRBJ2-3 | few | NA | TRBV10-3 | CATSQGGGADTQYF | TGTGCCACGTCTCAGGGAGGCGGCGCCGATACGCAGTATTTT
TRBJ1-3 | NA | NA | TRBV5-4 | CASSSGHAFAGNTIYF | TGTGCCAGCAGCTCTGGACATGCCTTCGCTGGAAACACCATATATTTT
TRBJ2-3 | few | TRBD2 | TRBV20-1 | CSAQNLAGAADTQYF | TGCAGTGCTCAGAATCTAGCGGGAGCCGCAGATACGCAGTATTTT
TRBJ2-5 | few | NA | TRBV7-3 | CASSSGTRETQYF | TGTGCCAGCAGCTCGGGGACCAGGGAGACCCAGTACTTC
TRBJ2-5 | NA | TRBD2 | TRBV12-3/TRBV12-4 | CASKTSGREETQYF | TGTGCCAGCAAGACTAGCGGGAGAGAGGAGACCCAGTACTTC
TRBJ1-1 | many | NA | TRBV7-2 | CASSLAGEGGWTEAFF | TGTGCCAGCAGCTTAGCGGGGGAGGGGGGATGGACTGAAGCTTTCTTT
TRBJ2-7 | NA | TRBD1 | TRBV9 | CASSLQGQGYEQCF | TGTGCCAGCAGCCTCCAGGGACAGGGCTACGAGCAGTGCTTC
TRBJ1-5 | once | TRBD1 | TRBV9 | CASSVEGTGRPHF | TGTGCCAGCAGCGTAGAGGGGACAGGGAGGCCACATTTT
TRBJ1-1 | NA | NA | TRBV2 | CATVLDSGGTEAFF | TGTGCCACCGTGCTTGACTCGGGGGGCACTGAAGCTTTCTTT
TRBJ1-4 | many | NA | TRBV7-2 | CASSSDTGEEKLFF | TGTGCCAGCAGCTCCGACACCGGGGAGGAAAAACTGTTTTTT
TRBJ1-6 | many | NA | TRBV5-8 | CASSQDSFHNSPLHF | TGTGCCAGCAGCCAGGACAGCTTCCATAATTCACCCCTCCACTTT
TRBJ2-6 | NA | TRBD1 | TRBV7-1 | CASSTPGQDTVSGANVLTF | TGTGCCAGCAGCACGCCGGGACAGGATACCGTTTCTGGGGCCAACGTCCTGACTTTC
TRBJ2-2 | NA | NA | TRBV27 | CASSSQFGELFF | TGTGCCAGCAGTTCACAGTTCGGGGAGCTGTTTTTT
TRBJ2-1 | NA | NA | TRBV25-1 | CASSPAGIPYNEQFF | TGTGCCAGCAGTCCCGCAGGGATCCCCTACAATGAGCAGTTCTTC
TRBJ1-5 | NA | NA | TRBV4-1 | CASSQELRLPQHF | TGCGCCAGCAGCCAAGAATTACGCCTTCCCCAGCATTTT
TRBJ2-7 | few | TRBD2 | TRBV5-5 | CASSLAAAGAAYEQYF | TGTGCCAGCAGCTTGGCGGCAGCGGGGGCCGCCTACGAGCAGTACTTC
TRBJ2-7 | NA | NA | TRBV12-3/TRBV12-4 | CASSLVRVSRIPYEQYF | TGTGCCAGCAGTTTGGTCCGGGTGTCTCGGATTCCCTACGAGCAGTACTTC
TRBJ1-1 | NA | TRBD1 | TRBV7-8 | CASRSGDRGAGAFF | TGTGCCAGCAGGTCTGGGGACAGGGGCGCAGGAGCTTTCTTT
TRBJ1-5 | few | NA | TRBV7-3 | CASSLTLGDNGQPQHF | TGTGCCAGCAGCTTAACGTTGGGAGATAATGGGCAGCCCCAGCATTTT
TRBJ1-5 | many | TRBD1 | TRBV19 | CASSAQGRDQPQHF | TGTGCCAGTAGTGCACAGGGGAGGGATCAGCCCCAGCATTTT
TRBJ1-6 | NA | NA | TRBV20-1 | CSAGADSINSPLHF | TGCAGTGCTGGGGCGGATTCGATCAATTCACCCCTCCACTTT
TRBJ1-5 | NA | NA | TRBV12-3/TRBV12-4 | CASSPRGTSYYQPQHF | TGTGCCAGCAGCCCCCGGGGGACCTCCTATTATCAGCCCCAGCATTTT
TRBJ2-7 | NA | NA | TRBV6-2/TRBV6-3 | CASSQTVFAQNEQYF | TGTGCCAGCAGCCAGACAGTTTTCGCCCAGAACGAGCAGTACTTC
TRBJ1-2 | many | TRBD1 | TRBV20-1 | CSARRDRGYYGYTF | TGCAGTGCGAGACGGGACAGGGGTTATTATGGCTACACCTTC
TRBJ1-5 | many | TRBD1 | TRBV12-3/TRBV12-4 | CASSTGGGQPQHF | TGTGCCAGCAGTACAGGGGGCGGACAGCCCCAGCATTTT
TRBJ2-1 | NA | TRBD2 | TRBV5-1 | CASSLGLAGGGEQFF | TGCGCCAGCAGCTTGGGACTAGCGGGAGGTGGCGAGCAGTTCTTC
TRBJ1-5 | NA | NA | TRBV12-3/TRBV12-4 | CASSLSPGTTGGNQPQHF | TGTGCCAGCAGTTTATCCCCCGGGACTACCGGTGGCAATCAGCCCCAGCATTTT
TRBJ1-5 | many | TRBD1 | TRBV4-3 | CASSPDRAYQPQHF | TGCGCCAGCAGCCCGGACAGGGCATATCAGCCCCAGCATTTT
TRBJ2-7 | NA | TRBD1 | TRBV19 | CASSARDRTNYGQYF | TGTGCCAGTAGTGCCCGGGACAGGACAAACTACGGGCAGTACTTC